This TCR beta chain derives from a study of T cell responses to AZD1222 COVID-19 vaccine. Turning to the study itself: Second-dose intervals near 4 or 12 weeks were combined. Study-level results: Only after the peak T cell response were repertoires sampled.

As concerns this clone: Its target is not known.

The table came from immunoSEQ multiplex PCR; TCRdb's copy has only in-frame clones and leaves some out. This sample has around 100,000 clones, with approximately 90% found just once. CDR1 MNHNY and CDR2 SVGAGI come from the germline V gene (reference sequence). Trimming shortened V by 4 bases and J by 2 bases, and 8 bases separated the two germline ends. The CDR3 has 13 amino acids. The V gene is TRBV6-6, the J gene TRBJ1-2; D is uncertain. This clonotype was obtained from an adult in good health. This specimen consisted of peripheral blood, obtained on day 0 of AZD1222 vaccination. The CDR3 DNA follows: TGTGCCAGCAGTTTAGTGGGAAACTATGGCTACACCTTC. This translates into CASSLVGNYGYTF.